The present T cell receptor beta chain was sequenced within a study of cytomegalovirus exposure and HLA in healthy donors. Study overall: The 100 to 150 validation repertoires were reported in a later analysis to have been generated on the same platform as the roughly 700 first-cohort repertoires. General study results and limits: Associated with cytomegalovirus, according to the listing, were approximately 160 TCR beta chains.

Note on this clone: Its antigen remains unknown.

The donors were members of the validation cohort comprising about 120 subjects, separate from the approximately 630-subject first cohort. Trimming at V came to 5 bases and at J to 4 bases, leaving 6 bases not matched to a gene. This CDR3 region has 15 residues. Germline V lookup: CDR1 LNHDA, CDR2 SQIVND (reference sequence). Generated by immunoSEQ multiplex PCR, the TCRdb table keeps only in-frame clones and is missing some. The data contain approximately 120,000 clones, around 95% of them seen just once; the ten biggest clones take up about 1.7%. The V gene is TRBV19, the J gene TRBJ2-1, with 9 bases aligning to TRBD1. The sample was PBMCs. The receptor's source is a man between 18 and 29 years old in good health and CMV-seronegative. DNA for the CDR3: TGTGCCAGTAGTCTACTGGGGACAGGGTACAATGAGCAGTTCTTC. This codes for CASSLLGTGYNEQFF.